The source of this T cell receptor (beta chain) is a study of blood T cell repertoires in COVID-19. Study-level information: From the United States, Italy and Spain came samples of acute and convalescent COVID-19. PBMCs, B-cell-depleted T cells, or T cells provided the cDNA or gDNA that made up the material.

Trimming took 3 bases from V and 2 from J, leaving 11 bases between them. The germline gives CDR1 SGHVS, CDR2 FQNEAQ. The CDR3 is 14 amino acids. This clone was picked up a small number of times. Original handling: The authors estimated nucleated cell counts from reference gene primer amplification. Assay used: immunoSEQ multiplex PCR; TCRdb lists only in-frame clones, some missing. That table gives V, J and clone size, and the DNA gave D and trimming. This sample has around 180,000 clones, with approximately 85% found just once. The sequenced material came from peripheral blood. The receptor was isolated from a woman of 80 years or more with acute or convalescent COVID-19. The rearrangement uses TRBV7-8 and TRBJ2-7; weak D call: TRBD2 (5 bases). DNA of the CDR3: TGTGCCAGCAGCTTTATCCCCGGGGCCTACGAGCAGTACTTC. Encoded protein: CASSFIPGAYEQYF. The variable domain in full, completed from reference TRBV7-8 and TRBJ2-7, reads GAGVSQSPRYKVAKRGQDVALRCDPISGHVSLFWYQQALGQGPEFLTYFQNEAQLDKSGLPSDRFFAERPEGSVSTLKIQRTQQEDSAVYLCASSFIPGAYEQYFGPGTRLTVT.